Each of the 2 T cell receptor beta chains below was sequenced from the same sample in a study of early T cells in non-severe SARS-CoV-2 infection. TCRdb ran MiXCR on the 5' RACE reads and lists one entry per CDR3 protein. The table records some 25,000 distinct CDR3 sequences, about 5% of them present only once. Specimen: whole blood. These receptor sequences come from an adult who was a healthcare worker with PCR-confirmed SARS-CoV-2 infection or an uninfected control (not recorded which).

This clonotype has a handful of counts. This chain uses TRBV5-1 with TRBJ1-1; D perhaps matches TRBD1 (5 bases). Looked up from germline, CDR1 is SGHRS and CDR2 is YFSETQ. V lost 4 bases, J lost 3 bases, and 13 bases lay in between. The CDR3 sequence is 14 residues long. The CDR3 is CASSLRDADTEAFF. Written as DNA, the CDR3 is TGCGCCAGCAGCCTCCGGGACGCAGACACTGAAGCTTTCTTT.

This clonotype turned up a few times. This chain joins TRBV9 and TRBJ1-2; no clear D gene. The V gene's germline CDR1 is SGDLS and CDR2 YYNGEE. The CDR3 sequence is 12 residues long. Trimming left V 4 bases short and J 4 bases short, with 8 bases between. The CDR3 DNA reads as TGTGCCAGCAGCCCCGGGCTCTATGGCTACACCTTC. Its translation is CASSPGLYGYTF.